This paragraph covers one T cell receptor (beta chain) sequence. The V gene end was trimmed by 6 bases and the J gene end by 3 bases; junction bases not matched to a gene: 18. CDR3 length: 18 amino acids. Per the germline V gene, CDR1 is MNHEY and CDR2 is SMNVEV (reference sequence). Authors' analysis steps: Estimation of nucleated cell counts relied on the amplification of reference gene primers. Here immunoSEQ multiplex PCR was the method, and the copy in TCRdb shows in-frame clones only, minus some. V and J calls plus clone size are reproduced from that table; the DNA served to infer D and trimming. Of 100,000 to 150,000 clones in the sample, around nine tenths were seen once. This sample is part of a study of blood T cell repertoires in COVID-19. Looking at the study overall: COVID-19 samples collected from the United States, Italy and Spain covered acute and convalescent phases. In each case, the material was cDNA or gDNA derived from T cells, B-cell-depleted T cells, or PBMCs.

The chain employs TRBV27 and TRBJ2-5, with 8 bases aligning to TRBD2. The specimen was peripheral blood. The origin of this receptor is a human donor in a cohort sampled during active COVID-19. This CDR3 reads CASSHSPGGALIEETQYF. CDR3 sequence (DNA): TGTGCCAGCAGCCACTCGCCCGGGGGGGCCCTAATCGAAGAGACCCAGTACTTC.